The rows below give T cell receptor beta chains drawn from one sample of a study of control samples from healthy donors and cancer patients. The repertoire was sequenced with immunoSEQ multiplex PCR; TCRdb's copy has only in-frame clones and lacks some. The data show around 75,000 clones, around 82% seen once. Sequenced input: blood. These receptors were obtained from a man between 45 and 60 years old in good health. Each CDR3 is given with its conserved first and last residue. A D gene is named only where the DNA matches it firmly. Clone size is given for some rows only: seen once, a few or many times, or a class if the clone is expanded.

abundance	v_gene	d_gene	j_gene	CDR3aa	CDR3nt
NA	TRBV5-6	TRBD1	TRBJ2-7	CASSRQGAYEQYF	TGTGCCAGCAGTAGACAGGGGGCCTACGAGCAGTACTTC
few	TRBV19	NA	TRBJ2-1	CASSPPQDNNEQFF	TGTGCCAGTAGCCCTCCGCAAGATAACAATGAGCAGTTCTTC
once	TRBV11-2	NA	TRBJ1-1	CASSLAPGGNTEAFF	TGTGCCAGCAGCTTAGCCCCCGGGGGTAACACTGAAGCTTTCTTT
once	TRBV9	NA	TRBJ1-1	CASSGGLYNTEAFF	TGTGCCAGCAGCGGGGGTCTTTACAACACTGAAGCTTTCTTT
NA	TRBV30	NA	TRBJ1-1	CAWIGMNTEAFF	TGTGCCTGGATTGGGATGAACACTGAAGCTTTCTTT
NA	TRBV29-1	TRBD1	TRBJ1-3	CSVATGGKRNTIYF	TGCAGCGTAGCCACAGGGGGCAAGAGAAACACCATATATTTT
NA	TRBV7-3	TRBD2	TRBJ2-1	CASSSLTSGGSSYNEQFF	TGTGCCAGCAGCTCCCTGACTAGCGGGGGGAGCTCCTACAATGAGCAGTTCTTC
NA	TRBV29-1	NA	TRBJ1-2	CSVGLRENYGYTF	TGCAGCGTTGGCCTCCGGGAGAACTATGGCTACACCTTC
NA	TRBV6-2/TRBV6-3	NA	TRBJ2-2	CASSYGPLAGELFF	TGTGCCAGCAGTTATGGGCCCCTCGCCGGGGAGCTGTTTTTT
NA	TRBV27	NA	TRBJ2-1	CASSFVLTGNEQFF	TGTGCCAGCAGTTTCGTCCTTACGGGAAATGAGCAGTTCTTC